This T cell receptor (beta chain) stems from a study of tumor-infiltrating lymphocytes in primary liver carcinoma. About the research overall: Men as well as women, aged 30 to 69 years, made up the patients.

Study results and limitations: No more than about 8-24% of top clones could be seen in all five tumor regions.

CDR1 and CDR2 from the germline V gene are MDHEN and SYDVKM. V was pared by 6 bases and J by 7 bases, with 18 bases between. This CDR3 has 15 amino acids. A primer in the constant region served to generate TCR beta cDNA from approximately 450 ng of total RNA. What produced the TCR beta libraries was three nested multiplex PCR rounds using slightly modified ARM-PCR. TRBV1-TRBV30 forward and Cbeta reverse primers drove the first two roughly 10-cycle rounds. One entry per CDR3 protein results from TCRdb running MiXCR on the multiplex PCR reads. The sample lists approximately 190,000 distinct CDR3 sequences, roughly 80% occurring once. Each 20-30 mg portion of unsorted bulk tissue served as the source for co-extraction of RNA and DNA. On this clonotype: Its antigen is unknown.

This TCR was recovered from a man aged 35 to 55 with primary liver carcinoma and hepatitis B virus infection. The sequencing sample was made of tumor tissue from primary liver carcinoma. The chain joins TRBV28 to TRBJ2-2; D is undetermined. For the CDR3, the DNA is TGTGCCAGCAGACCCTTACAGTGCTACGGCGGGGAGCTGTTTTTT. Translation: CASRPLQCYGGELFF.